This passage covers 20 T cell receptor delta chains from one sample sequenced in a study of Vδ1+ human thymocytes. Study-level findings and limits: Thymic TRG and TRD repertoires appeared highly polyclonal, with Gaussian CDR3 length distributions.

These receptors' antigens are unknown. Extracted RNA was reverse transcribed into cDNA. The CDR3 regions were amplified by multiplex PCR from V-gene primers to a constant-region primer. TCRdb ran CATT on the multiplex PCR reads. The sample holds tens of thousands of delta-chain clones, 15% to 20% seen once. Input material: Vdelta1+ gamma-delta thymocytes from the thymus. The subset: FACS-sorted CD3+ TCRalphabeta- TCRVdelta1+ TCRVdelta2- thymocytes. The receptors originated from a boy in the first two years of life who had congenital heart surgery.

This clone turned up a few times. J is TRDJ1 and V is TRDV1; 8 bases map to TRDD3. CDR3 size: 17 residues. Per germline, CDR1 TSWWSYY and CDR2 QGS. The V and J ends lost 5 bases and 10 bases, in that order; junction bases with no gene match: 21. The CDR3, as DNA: TGTGCTCTTGGGAAACCCGCCCTCCTTTTGGGGATACATCCACTCATCTTT. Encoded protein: CALGKPALLLGIHPLIF.

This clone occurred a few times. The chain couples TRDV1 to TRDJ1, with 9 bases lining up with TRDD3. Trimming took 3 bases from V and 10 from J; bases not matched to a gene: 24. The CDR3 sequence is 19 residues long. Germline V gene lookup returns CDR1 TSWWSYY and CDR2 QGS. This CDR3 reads CALGERLPLRSGGSRRLIF. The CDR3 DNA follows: TGTGCTCTTGGGGAGCGCCTTCCTCTCAGATCTGGGGGATCGAGGAGACTCATCTTT.

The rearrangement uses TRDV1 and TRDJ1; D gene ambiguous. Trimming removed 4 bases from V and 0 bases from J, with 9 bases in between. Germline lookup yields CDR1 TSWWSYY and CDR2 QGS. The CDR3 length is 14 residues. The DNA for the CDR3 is TGTGCTCTTGGGGTTCCATCCTACACCGATAAACTCATCTTT. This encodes CALGVPSYTDKLIF.

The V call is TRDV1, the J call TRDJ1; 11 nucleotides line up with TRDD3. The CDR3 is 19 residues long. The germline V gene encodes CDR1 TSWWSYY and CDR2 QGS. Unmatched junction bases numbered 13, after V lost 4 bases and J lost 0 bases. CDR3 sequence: CALGAHSLGDTSYTDKLIF. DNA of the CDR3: TGTGCTCTTGGGGCCCATTCCCTGGGGGATACATCGTACACCGATAAACTCATCTTT.

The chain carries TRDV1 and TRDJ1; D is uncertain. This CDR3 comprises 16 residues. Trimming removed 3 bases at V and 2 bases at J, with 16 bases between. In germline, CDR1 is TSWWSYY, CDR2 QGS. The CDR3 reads CALGEFVSFWTDKLIF. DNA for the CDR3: TGTGCTCTTGGGGAGTTCGTAAGCTTCTGGACCGATAAACTCATCTTT.

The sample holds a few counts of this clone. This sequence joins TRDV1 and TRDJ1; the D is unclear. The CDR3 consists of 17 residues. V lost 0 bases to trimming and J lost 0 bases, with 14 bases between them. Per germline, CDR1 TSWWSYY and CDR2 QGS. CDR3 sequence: CALGELHFAVYTDKLIF. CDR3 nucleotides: TGTGCTCTTGGGGAACTACATTTTGCAGTGTACACCGATAAACTCATCTTT.

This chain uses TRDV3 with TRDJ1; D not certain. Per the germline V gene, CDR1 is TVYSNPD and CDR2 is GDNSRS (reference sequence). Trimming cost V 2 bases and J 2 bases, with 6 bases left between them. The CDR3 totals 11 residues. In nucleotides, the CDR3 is TGTGCCTTTTCCCCGACCGATAAACTCATCTTT. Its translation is CAFSPTDKLIF.

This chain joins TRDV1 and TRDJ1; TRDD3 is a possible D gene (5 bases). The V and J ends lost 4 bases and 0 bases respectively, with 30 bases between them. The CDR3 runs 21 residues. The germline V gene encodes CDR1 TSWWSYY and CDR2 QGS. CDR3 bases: TGTGCTCTTGGGGGAGCTAGGCCCAGGCTTTACTTACTGGAAAACACCGATAAACTCATCTTT. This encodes CALGGARPRLYLLENTDKLIF.

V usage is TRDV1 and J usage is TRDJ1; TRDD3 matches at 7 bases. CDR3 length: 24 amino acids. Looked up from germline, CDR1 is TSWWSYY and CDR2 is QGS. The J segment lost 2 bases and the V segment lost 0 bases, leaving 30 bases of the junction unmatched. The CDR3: CALGELRADAGDMFSQALTDKLIF. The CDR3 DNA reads TGTGCTCTTGGGGAACTTAGGGCAGACGCTGGGGATATGTTTTCTCAGGCGCTTACCGATAAACTCATCTTT.

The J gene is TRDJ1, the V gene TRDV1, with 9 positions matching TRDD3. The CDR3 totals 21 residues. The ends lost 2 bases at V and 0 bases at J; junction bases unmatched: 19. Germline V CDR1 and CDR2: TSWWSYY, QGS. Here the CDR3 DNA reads TGTGCTCTTGGGGAATTTCACGCTACTTACTGGGGGACGCGACACACCGATAAACTCATCTTT. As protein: CALGEFHATYWGTRHTDKLIF.

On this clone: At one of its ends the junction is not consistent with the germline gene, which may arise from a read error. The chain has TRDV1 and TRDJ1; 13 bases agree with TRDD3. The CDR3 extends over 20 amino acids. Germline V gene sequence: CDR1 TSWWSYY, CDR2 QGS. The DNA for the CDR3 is TGTGCTCGTGGGGCCCCCCGGATCACCCGTACTGGGGGATACGCCGATAAACTCATCTTT. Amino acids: CARGAPRITRTGGYADKLIF.

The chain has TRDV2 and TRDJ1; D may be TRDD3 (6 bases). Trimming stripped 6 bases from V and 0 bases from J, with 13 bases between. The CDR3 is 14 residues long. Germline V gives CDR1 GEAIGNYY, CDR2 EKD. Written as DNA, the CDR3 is TGTGCCTGTAAACGAGTGGGGGACACCGATAAACTCATCTTT. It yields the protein CACKRVGDTDKLIF.

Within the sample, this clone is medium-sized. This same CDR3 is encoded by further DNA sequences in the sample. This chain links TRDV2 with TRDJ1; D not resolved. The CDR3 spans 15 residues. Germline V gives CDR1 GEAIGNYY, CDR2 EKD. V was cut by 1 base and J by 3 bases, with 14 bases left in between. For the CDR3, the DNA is TGTGCCTGTGACACGGAAGAGAACAAGGCCGATAAACTCATCTTT. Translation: CACDTEENKADKLIF.

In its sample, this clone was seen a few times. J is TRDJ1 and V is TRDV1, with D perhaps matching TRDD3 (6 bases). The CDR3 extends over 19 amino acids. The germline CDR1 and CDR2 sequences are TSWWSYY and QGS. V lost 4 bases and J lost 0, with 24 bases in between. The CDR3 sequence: CALGALQVPGELHTDKLIF. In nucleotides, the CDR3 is TGTGCTCTTGGGGCCCTCCAAGTCCCGGGGGAATTGCACACCGATAAACTCATCTTT.

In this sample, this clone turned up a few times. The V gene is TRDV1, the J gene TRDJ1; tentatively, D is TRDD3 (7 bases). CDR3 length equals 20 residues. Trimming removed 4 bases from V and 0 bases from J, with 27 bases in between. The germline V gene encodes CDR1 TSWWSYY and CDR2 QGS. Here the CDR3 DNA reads TGTGCTCTTGGGGGACGCCCTTCCCCCCTACTGGGGATGTACACCGATAAACTCATCTTT. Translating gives CALGGRPSPLLGMYTDKLIF.

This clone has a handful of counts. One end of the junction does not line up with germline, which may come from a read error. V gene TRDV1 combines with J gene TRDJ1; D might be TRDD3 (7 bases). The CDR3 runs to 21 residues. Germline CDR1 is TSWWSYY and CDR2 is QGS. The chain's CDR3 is CAFGEQAFPFRWGTHTDKLIF. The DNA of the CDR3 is TGTGCTTTTGGGGAACAGGCCTTCCCATTTCGATGGGGGACTCACACCGATAAACTCATCTTT.

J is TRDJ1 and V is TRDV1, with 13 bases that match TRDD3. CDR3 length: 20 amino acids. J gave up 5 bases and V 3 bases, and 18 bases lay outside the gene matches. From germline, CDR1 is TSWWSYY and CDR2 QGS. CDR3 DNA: TGTGCTCTTGGGGAGCTCCAGGGAGCCGGTTACTGGGGGATACGAGATAAACTCATCTTT. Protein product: CALGELQGAGYWGIRDKLIF.

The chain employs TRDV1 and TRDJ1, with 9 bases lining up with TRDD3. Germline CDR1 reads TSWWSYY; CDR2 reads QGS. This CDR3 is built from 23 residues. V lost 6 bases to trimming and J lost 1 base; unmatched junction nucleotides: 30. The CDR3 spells CALGRPGLRPGTTGGPSTDKLIF. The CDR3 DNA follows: TGTGCTCTTGGCCGTCCGGGCCTACGCCCGGGTACGACTGGGGGACCCTCCACCGATAAACTCATCTTT.

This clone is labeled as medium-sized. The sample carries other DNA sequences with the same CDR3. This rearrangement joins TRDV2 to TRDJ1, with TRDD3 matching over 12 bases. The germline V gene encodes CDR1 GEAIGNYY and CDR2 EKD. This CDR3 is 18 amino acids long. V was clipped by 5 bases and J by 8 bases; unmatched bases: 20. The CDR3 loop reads CACGAWVLGDTRGKKLIF. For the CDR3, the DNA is TGTGCCTGTGGGGCTTGGGTACTGGGGGATACCCGAGGCAAGAAACTCATCTTT.

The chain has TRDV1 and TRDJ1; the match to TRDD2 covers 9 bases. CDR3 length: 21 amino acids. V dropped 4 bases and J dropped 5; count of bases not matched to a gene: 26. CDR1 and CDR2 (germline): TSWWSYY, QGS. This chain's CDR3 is CALGGSSFLRWGFNGEDKLIF. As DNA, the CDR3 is TGTGCTCTTGGGGGATCCTCCTTCCTACGCTGGGGATTTAATGGGGAGGATAAACTCATCTTT.